Presented here are 8 T cell receptor beta chains from one specimen sequenced in a study of cytomegalovirus exposure and HLA in healthy donors. Both 60 Vbeta primers and 13 Jbeta primers went into the PCR. This table comes from immunoSEQ multiplex PCR, and its TCRdb copy is limited to in-frame clones, with some not included. The profile shows some 200,000 clones, about 70% of them singletons. Sequenced input: PBMCs. Every receptor here comes from a man between 35 and 55 years old in good health and CMV-seropositive.

V gene TRBV2 combines with J gene TRBJ1-4; TRBD1 agrees at 11 bases. Germline trimming cut 3 bases from V and 8 bases from J; bases unmatched to any gene: 8. The CDR3 has 16 amino acids. Germline V CDR1 and CDR2: SNHLY, FYNNEI. CDR3 loop: CASSESYGTGGEKLFF. The CDR3 bases are TGTGCCAGCAGTGAGTCGTACGGGACAGGGGGAGAAAAACTGTTTTTT. Full variable domain (missing parts from reference TRBV2 and TRBJ1-4): EPEVTQTPSHQVTQMGQEVILRCVPISNHLYFYWYRQILGQKVEFLVSFYNNEISEKSEIFDDQFSVERPDGSNFTLKIRSTKLEDSAMYFCASSESYGTGGEKLFFGSGTQLSVL.

V usage is TRBV2 and J usage is TRBJ2-4; D perhaps matches TRBD2 (6 bases). The CDR3 spans 13 residues. From germline, CDR1 is SNHLY and CDR2 FYNNEI. The V end was cut by 6 bases, the J end by 6 bases, with 12 bases between. The DNA of the CDR3 is TGTGCCAGCAGCAGGGAGGACGTAAACATTCAGTACTTC. Translating gives CASSREDVNIQYF.

The genes are TRBV28 and TRBJ1-2; D may be TRBD1 (6 bases). CDR3 length equals 13 residues. Germline loops: CDR1 MDHEN, CDR2 SYDVKM. V was clipped by 3 bases and J by 4 bases, with 9 bases between them. The CDR3: CASSFRGFYGYTF. The CDR3 nucleotides are TGTGCCAGCAGTTTCAGGGGCTTCTATGGCTACACCTTC.

The chain has TRBV18 and TRBJ1-4; D is unclear. Germline-derived CDR1 and CDR2 are KGHSH and LQKENI. V was trimmed by 6 bases and J by 5 bases, leaving 16 bases between them. The CDR3 has 15 residues. The CDR3 region has the DNA TGTGCCAGCTCCGATCGAGGTGAGGGAAATGAAAAACTGTTTTTT. Its protein product is CASSDRGEGNEKLFF.

This chain joins TRBV6-6 and TRBJ2-2; D is unclear. Germline CDR1 is MNHNY and CDR2 is SVGAGI (reference sequence). Trimming pared 7 bases from V and 0 bases from J, leaving 9 bases between. This CDR3 contains 14 residues. DNA of the CDR3: TGTGCCAGCACCCCTTCCGCGAACACCGGGGAGCTGTTTTTT. It codes for CASTPSANTGELFF.

The V call is TRBV9, the J call TRBJ1-2, with 8 bases that match TRBD1. Looked up from germline, CDR1 is SGDLS and CDR2 is YYNGEE. V lost 3 bases and J lost 4; bases outside the gene matches: 8. The CDR3 has 15 residues. CDR3 bases: TGTGCCAGCAGCGCCTCTCGGGACAGGAGCTATGGCTACACCTTC. Amino acid sequence: CASSASRDRSYGYTF.

The chain carries TRBV29-1 and TRBJ2-3; D possibly corresponds to TRBD2 (7 bases). Germline V gene lookup returns CDR1 SQVTM and CDR2 ANQGSEA. The V and J ends lost 3 bases and 2 bases respectively, with 21 bases between them. The CDR3 spans 17 residues. In nucleotides, the CDR3 is TGCAGCGTTGACCCAACGGAGGGGGGGGGAAACACAGATACGCAGTATTTT. It translates to CSVDPTEGGGNTDTQYF.

A few counts support this clone. V gene TRBV4-1 combines with J gene TRBJ2-5, with a tentative D call TRBD2 (5 bases). Germline V gives CDR1 MGHRA, CDR2 YSYEKL. V dropped 7 bases and J dropped 1 base, with 16 bases sitting between them. The CDR3 covers 15 residues. The CDR3 is CASISDGKSQETQYF. CDR3 DNA sequence: TGCGCCAGCATTTCAGACGGGAAGAGCCAAGAGACCCAGTACTTC.